The 13 T cell receptor beta chains listed next were all sequenced from one sample in a study of blood T cell repertoires in COVID-19. TCRdb's table, derived via immunoSEQ multiplex PCR, lists solely in-frame clones and lacks some. The table lists 180,000 or so clones, 70% to 90% of them singletons. The sequenced sample was peripheral blood. These receptors originate from a man aged 60-69 years with acute or convalescent COVID-19.

The CDR3 sequence is CASSVDGSSGRQHTDTQYF. As DNA, the CDR3 is TGTGCCAGCAGCGTAGACGGTAGTAGCGGGAGGCAACACACAGATACGCAGTATTTT. The chain joins TRBV9 to TRBJ2-3, with 10 bases matching TRBD2. Trimming took 0 bases from V and 2 from J; bases not matched to a gene: 12. Per the germline V gene, CDR1 is SGDLS and CDR2 is YYNGEE. The CDR3 extends over 19 amino acids.

The rearrangement links TRBV7-2 to TRBJ2-1; 12 nucleotides line up with TRBD2. V lost 4 bases to trimming and J lost 6 bases; unmatched junction nucleotides: 7. CDR1 is SGHTA and CDR2 is FQGNSA in the germline V gene. This CDR3 comprises 16 residues. The CDR3 loop reads CASSSRLAGEGNEQFF. CDR3 nucleotide sequence: TGTGCCAGCAGCTCCCGACTAGCGGGAGAAGGCAATGAGCAGTTCTTC.

On this clone: This specimen includes other DNA sequences encoding the same CDR3. The chain links TRBV5-1 to TRBJ1-1; 7 bases agree with TRBD1. V dropped 4 bases and J dropped 3; count of bases not matched to a gene: 3. Per the germline V gene, CDR1 is SGHRS and CDR2 is YFSETQ. The CDR3 consists of 13 residues. Here the CDR3 reads CASSLTGDTEAFF. In DNA, the CDR3 is TGCGCCAGCAGCCTCACAGGGGACACTGAAGCTTTCTTT.

Notes on this clone: The same CDR3 arises from other DNA sequences in this sample as well. The J gene is TRBJ2-1, the V gene TRBV5-1; 16 bases align to TRBD2. Germline trimming cut 3 bases from V and 10 bases from J; bases unmatched to any gene: 4. The germline CDR1 and CDR2 sequences are SGHRS and YFSETQ. CDR3 length: 15 amino acids. The CDR3, as DNA: TGCGCCAGCAGCTGGGGGACTAGCGGGAGGGACGAGCAGTTCTTC. Encoded protein: CASSWGTSGRDEQFF.

The J gene is TRBJ2-3, the V gene TRBV3-1 (or the pseudogene TRBV3-2); D call uncertain. The CDR3 consists of 11 residues. Germline CDR1 is LGHDT and CDR2 is YNNKEL (reference sequence). The ends were cut back, 4 bases at V and 8 bases at J, with 7 bases in the middle. CDR3: CASSLLATQYF. In DNA, the CDR3 is TGTGCCAGCAGCCTTCTGGCTACGCAGTATTTT.

This chain uses TRBV18 with TRBJ2-3; 12 nucleotides agree with TRBD2. Trimming cost V 6 bases and J 2 bases; bases outside gene matches: 6. CDR1 is KGHSH, CDR2 LQKENI, per germline. The CDR3 has 16 amino acids. DNA of the CDR3: TGTGCCAGCTCCCAAGGACTAGCGGGGTCCACAGATACGCAGTATTTT. This codes for CASSQGLAGSTDTQYF.

This chain connects TRBV12-1 to TRBJ2-3; no DNA check was done on the table's D call, TRBD2. TRBV12-1 represents a pseudogene. The length of the CDR3 is 17 residues. The CDR3 reads CASSFRTSPKDTDTQYF. The CDR3 DNA follows: TGTGCCAGCAGCTTTAGGACTAGCCCCAAAGACACAGATACGCAGTATTTT.

The V and J genes are TRBV7-6 and TRBJ2-3; 9 nucleotides match TRBD2. CDR3 length: 17 residues. Trimming took 2 bases from V and 4 from J; bases not matched to a gene: 10. Germline loops: CDR1 SGHVS, CDR2 FNYEAQ. The CDR3 spells CASSLWPSGMRADTQYF. The CDR3 coding sequence is TGTGCCAGCAGCTTATGGCCTAGCGGGATGAGGGCAGATACGCAGTATTTT. The entire variable domain, with the rest obtained from reference TRBV7-6 and TRBJ2-3, is as follows: GAGVSQSPRYKVTKRGQDVALRCDPISGHVSLYWYRQALGQGPEFLTYFNYEAQQDKSGLPNDRFSAERPEGSISTLTIQRTEQRDSAMYRCASSLWPSGMRADTQYFGPGTRLTVL.

The V gene is TRBV2, the J gene TRBJ1-3, with D possibly matching TRBD1 (5 bases). V was trimmed by 3 bases and J by 4 bases, leaving 13 bases between them. This CDR3 has 15 residues. Germline lookup yields CDR1 SNHLY and CDR2 FYNNEI. The CDR3 loop is CASSDQGLYGNTIYF. DNA for the CDR3: TGTGCCAGCAGTGATCAGGGTCTATACGGAAACACCATATATTTT.

CDR3 in DNA: TGTGCCAGCAGCTTGGAACTCCCGCCACCCGCCAGGACAGGGAATCAGCCCCAGCATTTT. This codes for CASSLELPPPARTGNQPQHF. The chain uses TRBV5-4 and TRBJ1-5, with 8 nucleotides matching TRBD1. Trimming at V came to 0 bases and at J to 4 bases, leaving 18 bases not matched to a gene. The CDR3 is made up of 20 amino acids. Germline V gives CDR1 SGHNT, CDR2 YYREEE (reference sequence).

This sequence joins TRBV7-6 and TRBJ1-1, with a tentative D call TRBD1 (5 bases). The germline CDR1 and CDR2 sequences are SGHVS and FNYEAQ. Trimming took off 5 bases at V and 1 base at J, with 20 bases between the two ends. This CDR3 comprises 17 residues. CDR3 DNA: TGTGCCAGCAGCCAAGGCGGGTTGGTCGGGGGGAACACTGAAGCTTTCTTT. Translated: CASSQGGLVGGNTEAFF.

The genes are TRBV29-1 and TRBJ1-1, with a tentative D call TRBD1 (5 bases). Trimming took 1 base from V and 3 from J, leaving 21 bases between them. Germline CDR1 SQVTM, CDR2 ANQGSEA. The CDR3 has 17 residues. The CDR3 reads CSVEGTQDLGGDTEAFF. For the CDR3, the DNA is TGCAGCGTTGAAGGGACACAGGATCTGGGAGGGGACACTGAAGCTTTCTTT.

J is TRBJ1-2 and V is TRBV5-1, with 9 bases fitting TRBD1. With 4 bases clipped from V and 7 bases from J, the junction kept 8 bases outside the gene matches. The CDR3 length is 14 residues. CDR1 and CDR2 from the germline V gene are SGHRS and YFSETQ. The CDR3 region is CASSPNRGPSGYTF. The CDR3 nucleotides read TGCGCCAGCAGCCCTAACAGGGGGCCCAGTGGCTACACCTTC.